The rows below give T cell receptor beta chains drawn from one sample of a study of cytomegalovirus exposure and HLA in healthy donors. The repertoire was sequenced with immunoSEQ multiplex PCR; TCRdb's copy has only in-frame clones and lacks some. The repertoire holds around 150,000 clones, with around 80% as singletons. Sample: PBMCs. The receptors shown here come from a man younger than 35 in good health and CMV-seronegative. CDR3s leave out the opening cysteine and the closing phenylalanine or tryptophan. D genes are given only for firm matches.

D	V	J	CDR3
NA	TRBV7-9	TRBJ1-2	ASSSGGDYGYT
TRBD1	TRBV11-1	TRBJ2-2	ASSPRTGARNTGELF
TRBD1	TRBV6-5	TRBJ2-7	ASNRDRAYEQY
TRBD1	TRBV7-7	TRBJ2-7	ARARGTGAFSYEQY
NA	TRBV6-6	TRBJ1-1	ASSYTGRGNTEAF
NA	TRBV30	TRBJ2-7	ASRTASSYEQY
TRBD1	TRBV11-2	TRBJ2-3	ASSLGTGAGTDTQY
NA	TRBV10-3	TRBJ1-6	AISESWQGNSPLH
NA	TRBV7-9	TRBJ1-4	ASSYNPSPDAANEKLF
TRBD2	TRBV6-5	TRBJ2-1	ASRTSGGHEQF
TRBD2	TRBV28	TRBJ2-5	ASSLGLAGVWETQY
TRBD1	TRBV27	TRBJ2-7	ASRNRGRYEQY
NA	TRBV7-9	TRBJ1-1	ASSLQRSEAF
NA	TRBV29-1	TRBJ1-5	SVEGGGNQPQH